A selection of T cell receptor beta chains follows, all from one sample in a study of T cells in Graves' hyperthyroidism and ophthalmopathy. MiXCR, applied by TCRdb to the multiplex PCR reads, yields one record per CDR3 protein. Among 450,000 to 700,000 distinct CDR3 sequences listed, approximately 44% were seen once. The sample taken for sequencing was peripheral blood or thyroid tissue (not recorded which). These TCRs come from a woman aged 18-29 years with Graves' hyperthyroidism. Each CDR3 is given with its conserved first and last residue. The order of the fields is V gene, J gene, D gene, clone size, CDR3 protein, CDR3 DNA. D genes are given only for firm matches. Not all rows give a size; the values are once, few, many and, for expanded clones, a class.

V gene: TRBV5-1; J gene: TRBJ1-1; D gene: NA; clone size: NA; CDR3 protein: CASSLGLDYEAFF; CDR3 DNA: TGCGCCAGCAGCTTGGGGTTGGATTATGAAGCTTTCTTT
V gene: TRBV30; J gene: TRBJ2-5; D gene: NA; clone size: NA; CDR3 protein: CAWTPRGIRETQYF; CDR3 DNA: TGTGCCTGGACCCCGAGGGGGATCCGGGAGACCCAGTACTTC
V gene: TRBV12-3/TRBV12-4; J gene: TRBJ1-4; D gene: NA; clone size: many; CDR3 protein: CASSLEGSPNEKLFF; CDR3 DNA: TGTGCCAGCAGTTTAGAGGGGTCGCCTAATGAAAAACTGTTTTTT
V gene: TRBV15; J gene: TRBJ2-7; D gene: NA; clone size: NA; CDR3 protein: CATSRDYGVTSEQYF; CDR3 DNA: TGTGCCACCAGCAGAGATTACGGGGTTACATCCGAGCAGTACTTC
V gene: TRBV20-1; J gene: TRBJ2-2; D gene: NA; clone size: NA; CDR3 protein: CSARTTGNTGELFF; CDR3 DNA: TGCAGTGCTAGAACGACAGGGAACACCGGGGAGCTGTTTTTT
V gene: TRBV29-1; J gene: TRBJ2-7; D gene: NA; clone size: NA; CDR3 protein: CSSTIGVSGQYF; CDR3 DNA: TGCAGCAGTACCATCGGAGTCTCGGGGCAGTACTTC
V gene: TRBV29-1; J gene: TRBJ1-2; D gene: TRBD1; clone size: many; CDR3 protein: CSVDPRGRTGENYGYTF; CDR3 DNA: TGCAGCGTTGACCCCCGAGGGAGGACAGGGGAGAACTATGGCTACACCTTC
V gene: TRBV20-1; J gene: TRBJ2-2; D gene: NA; clone size: once; CDR3 protein: CSASSMRNTGELFF; CDR3 DNA: TGCAGTGCATCCTCAATGAGGAACACCGGGGAGCTGTTTTTT
V gene: TRBV7-8; J gene: TRBJ1-4; D gene: TRBD1; clone size: many; CDR3 protein: CASSFDRATNEKLFF; CDR3 DNA: TGTGCCAGCAGCTTCGACAGGGCAACTAATGAAAAACTGTTTTTT
V gene: TRBV5-1; J gene: TRBJ2-7; D gene: NA; clone size: many; CDR3 protein: CASSLESSPRGEQYF; CDR3 DNA: TGCGCCAGCAGCTTGGAATCTAGCCCTCGTGGCGAGCAGTACTTC
V gene: TRBV6-2/TRBV6-3; J gene: TRBJ2-5; D gene: TRBD2; clone size: many; CDR3 protein: CASSPGTMETQYF; CDR3 DNA: TGTGCCAGCAGTCCGGGGACTATGGAGACCCAGTACTTC
V gene: TRBV12-3/TRBV12-4; J gene: TRBJ1-1; D gene: NA; clone size: NA; CDR3 protein: CASALTRGEAFF; CDR3 DNA: TGTGCTAGTGCCTTGACTCGCGGTGAAGCTTTCTTT
V gene: TRBV15; J gene: TRBJ1-5; D gene: NA; clone size: NA; CDR3 protein: CATSTLTGKSYEHF; CDR3 DNA: TGTGCCACCAGCACCCTCACAGGGAAGTCCTACGAGCATTTT
V gene: TRBV7-7; J gene: TRBJ2-3; D gene: TRBD1; clone size: few; CDR3 protein: CASSPDRVDPDTQYF; CDR3 DNA: TGTGCCAGCAGCCCGGACAGGGTAGACCCAGATACGCAGTATTTT
V gene: TRBV7-8; J gene: TRBJ1-4; D gene: TRBD1; clone size: NA; CDR3 protein: CASSLTGTGNEKLFF; CDR3 DNA: TGTGCCAGCAGCTTAACCGGGACAGGGAATGAAAAACTGTTTTTT
V gene: TRBV7-9; J gene: TRBJ2-7; D gene: NA; clone size: NA; CDR3 protein: CASSSHRVGYEQYF; CDR3 DNA: TGTGCCAGCAGTTCCCACAGGGTTGGCTACGAGCAGTACTTC
V gene: TRBV6-5; J gene: TRBJ1-4; D gene: TRBD1; clone size: few; CDR3 protein: CASSDSGQDNEKLFF; CDR3 DNA: TGTGCCAGCAGTGACTCCGGACAGGATAATGAAAAACTGTTTTTT
V gene: TRBV4-3; J gene: TRBJ1-1; D gene: NA; clone size: many; CDR3 protein: CASSTEGQEAFF; CDR3 DNA: TGCGCCAGCAGCACCGAAGGCCAAGAAGCTTTCTTT
V gene: TRBV29-1; J gene: TRBJ2-3; D gene: TRBD2; clone size: NA; CDR3 protein: CSAEREGDTQYF; CDR3 DNA: TGCAGCGCCGAGCGGGAGGGAGATACGCAGTATTTT
V gene: TRBV7-6; J gene: TRBJ2-7; D gene: TRBD1; clone size: once; CDR3 protein: CASSLEGRGPTYEQYF; CDR3 DNA: TGTGCCAGCAGCTTAGAGGGAAGGGGGCCTACCTACGAGCAGTACTTC
V gene: TRBV3-1; J gene: TRBJ2-5; D gene: TRBD2; clone size: many; CDR3 protein: CASSQQLAGGPETQYF; CDR3 DNA: TGTGCCAGCAGCCAACAACTAGCGGGAGGGCCAGAGACCCAGTACTTC
V gene: TRBV7-9; J gene: TRBJ1-5; D gene: TRBD1; clone size: many; CDR3 protein: CASSQTGGRDQPQHF; CDR3 DNA: TGTGCCAGCAGCCAGACAGGGGGCCGGGATCAGCCCCAGCATTTT
V gene: TRBV29-1; J gene: TRBJ2-7; D gene: TRBD2; clone size: many; CDR3 protein: CSVSGGSYYEQYF; CDR3 DNA: TGCAGCGTGTCGGGAGGGAGTTACTACGAGCAGTACTTC
V gene: TRBV7-3; J gene: TRBJ2-1; D gene: NA; clone size: NA; CDR3 protein: CASSTGISYNEQFF; CDR3 DNA: TGTGCCAGCAGCACCGGGATCTCCTACAATGAGCAGTTCTTC
V gene: TRBV6-2/TRBV6-3; J gene: TRBJ2-2; D gene: TRBD2; clone size: NA; CDR3 protein: CASTGLPNTGELFF; CDR3 DNA: TGTGCCAGCACGGGACTACCGAACACCGGGGAGCTGTTTTTT
V gene: TRBV2; J gene: TRBJ2-7; D gene: TRBD2; clone size: many; CDR3 protein: CASSEMASGSYEQYF; CDR3 DNA: TGTGCCAGCAGTGAAATGGCTAGCGGGAGCTACGAGCAGTACTTC
V gene: TRBV7-2; J gene: TRBJ2-7; D gene: NA; clone size: many; CDR3 protein: CASSLAVHSYEQYF; CDR3 DNA: TGTGCCAGCAGCTTAGCGGTGCACTCCTACGAGCAGTACTTC
V gene: TRBV19; J gene: TRBJ1-5; D gene: NA; clone size: many; CDR3 protein: CASNSIGQNNQPQHF; CDR3 DNA: TGTGCCAGTAATTCAATCGGACAGAACAATCAGCCCCAGCATTTT
V gene: TRBV5-1; J gene: TRBJ2-6; D gene: TRBD2; clone size: NA; CDR3 protein: CASSTEGRAGANVLTF; CDR3 DNA: TGCGCCAGCAGCACCGAAGGGAGGGCGGGGGCCAACGTCCTGACTTTC
V gene: TRBV7-2; J gene: TRBJ2-5; D gene: TRBD2; clone size: NA; CDR3 protein: CASSSAGGPGETQYF; CDR3 DNA: TGTGCCAGCAGCAGCGCGGGAGGGCCCGGGGAGACCCAGTACTTC
V gene: TRBV7-6; J gene: TRBJ2-5; D gene: TRBD2; clone size: many; CDR3 protein: CASSLASGRGETQYF; CDR3 DNA: TGTGCCAGCAGCTTAGCTAGCGGGAGGGGAGAGACCCAGTACTTC
V gene: TRBV7-9; J gene: TRBJ1-2; D gene: NA; clone size: NA; CDR3 protein: CASRDPYNYGYTF; CDR3 DNA: TGTGCCAGCAGAGACCCTTATAACTATGGCTACACCTTC
V gene: TRBV20-1; J gene: TRBJ2-5; D gene: TRBD1; clone size: NA; CDR3 protein: CSASKTGVTGETQYF; CDR3 DNA: TGCAGTGCTAGTAAGACAGGGGTCACCGGAGAGACCCAGTACTTC
V gene: TRBV5-1; J gene: TRBJ1-4; D gene: NA; clone size: NA; CDR3 protein: CASSGWTNEKLFF; CDR3 DNA: TGCGCCAGCAGCGGATGGACTAATGAAAAACTGTTTTTT
V gene: TRBV7-9; J gene: TRBJ2-7; D gene: NA; clone size: many; CDR3 protein: CASSFPRRGSGPYEQYF; CDR3 DNA: TGTGCCAGCAGCTTCCCACGTCGGGGTAGCGGCCCCTACGAGCAGTACTTC
V gene: TRBV7-6; J gene: TRBJ1-5; D gene: NA; clone size: NA; CDR3 protein: CASSQERGADQPQHF; CDR3 DNA: TGTGCCAGCAGCCAAGAACGGGGGGCTGATCAGCCCCAGCATTTT
V gene: TRBV7-2; J gene: TRBJ2-2; D gene: NA; clone size: NA; CDR3 protein: CASSAGHAGELFF; CDR3 DNA: TGTGCCAGCAGCGCGGGACACGCTGGGGAGCTGTTTTTT
V gene: TRBV12-3/TRBV12-4; J gene: TRBJ1-5; D gene: TRBD1; clone size: many; CDR3 protein: CASTAAGITGGWVPQHF; CDR3 DNA: TGTGCCAGCACCGCGGCCGGGATTACAGGGGGCTGGGTGCCCCAGCATTTT
V gene: TRBV20-1; J gene: TRBJ2-5; D gene: NA; clone size: NA; CDR3 protein: CSAWGSGGTQHF; CDR3 DNA: TGCAGTGCTTGGGGGAGTGGAGGGACCCAGCACTTC
V gene: TRBV30; J gene: TRBJ1-5; D gene: NA; clone size: NA; CDR3 protein: CAWSDTVDQPQHF; CDR3 DNA: TGTGCCTGGAGTGATACGGTGGATCAGCCCCAGCATTTT
V gene: TRBV24-1; J gene: TRBJ2-3; D gene: TRBD1; clone size: NA; CDR3 protein: CATSDSLGTGNPDTQYF; CDR3 DNA: TGTGCCACCAGTGATTCACTCGGGACAGGGAACCCAGATACGCAGTATTTT
V gene: TRBV7-9; J gene: TRBJ2-1; D gene: NA; clone size: NA; CDR3 protein: CASSLWGPGDEQFF; CDR3 DNA: TGTGCCAGCAGCCTGTGGGGTCCGGGGGATGAGCAGTTCTTC
V gene: TRBV2; J gene: TRBJ2-7; D gene: NA; clone size: NA; CDR3 protein: CATPRNRLLDYEQYF; CDR3 DNA: TGTGCCACCCCCCGGAACAGACTGTTGGACTACGAGCAGTACTTC
V gene: TRBV7-9; J gene: TRBJ2-7; D gene: TRBD1; clone size: many; CDR3 protein: CASSRQGYEQYF; CDR3 DNA: TGTGCCAGCAGCCGACAGGGGTACGAGCAGTACTTC